Listed below are T cell receptor beta chains from one sample, sequenced in a study of blood T cells in healthy people across ages. TCRdb called the 5' RACE reads again in MiXCR, with one record for every CDR3 protein. This sample has 1.8 million or so distinct CDR3 sequences; 35% to 50% occur once, and the top ten carry roughly 23%. Source material: blood. The receptors come from a human donor in good health. CDR3s leave out the opening cysteine and the closing phenylalanine or tryptophan. Each record gives: V gene, J gene, D gene, CDR3 protein. The D gene is left open where the match is weak.

TRBV13,TRBJ2-3,NA,ASSDETDTQY
TRBV5-6,TRBJ1-2,NA,ASSLGQANYGHT
TRBV6-1,TRBJ1-2,NA,ASTLRGGNYGYT
TRBV4-1,TRBJ2-3,TRBD2,ASRLLAASTDTQY
TRBV7-6,TRBJ2-7,NA,ASSPGMGGPLLEQY
TRBV29-1,TRBJ1-1,NA,SVVGRLNTEAF
TRBV7-2,TRBJ2-5,NA,ASTWSGQETQY
TRBV6-1,TRBJ2-1,TRBD2,ATSRTGGGNEQF
TRBV7-9,TRBJ2-7,TRBD2,ASSHGTSGGTGEQY
TRBV28,TRBJ2-3,TRBD2,ASSLPQKRGRTDTQY
TRBV6-5,TRBJ2-2,TRBD2,ASSYSTSGGDSNGELF
TRBV12-3/TRBV12-4,TRBJ2-3,TRBD2,ASSFRPWGASGGDTQY
TRBV6-6,TRBJ2-7,TRBD1,ASSTGVYEQY
TRBV20-1,TRBJ1-2,TRBD1,SARVWDREGYT
TRBV24-1,TRBJ2-3,NA,ATSDRGLSDTQY
TRBV6-5,TRBJ2-7,TRBD2,ASSYAGGSSYEQY